This TCR beta chain was retrieved from a study of T cells after yellow fever vaccination. The CDR3 is 13 amino acids. V lost 4 bases and J 1 base, leaving 5 bases between the germline ends. From germline, CDR1 is SGHVS and CDR2 FNYEAQ. This clonotype was detected many times. TCRdb redid the calling of the 5' RACE reads with MiXCR, one entry per CDR3 protein. The sample has tens of thousands of distinct CDR3 sequences, 7.3% seen once. The rearrangement links TRBV7-6 to TRBJ1-5, with D unclear. This specimen consisted of CD8+ T cells sorted from PBMCs, obtained 10 to 11 days after the first yellow fever vaccination. The sequence came from a man aged 18 to 35 who received the YFV17D yellow fever vaccine. The CDR3 is CASSWESNQPQHF. CDR3 DNA: TGTGCCAGCAGCTGGGAGAGCAATCAGCCCCAGCATTTT.